A few counts support the clone carrying this TCR beta chain. The CDR3 runs to 15 residues. The trim removed 6 bases at V and 3 bases at J, leaving 8 bases unmatched. The germline CDR1 and CDR2 sequences are SNHLY and FYNNEI. These data come from a study of T cells after yellow fever vaccination. Each CDR3 protein gets one entry after TCRdb re-called the 5' RACE reads with MiXCR. The table shows roughly 400,000 distinct CDR3 sequences, with around 20% occurring only once. The receptor's source is a man younger than 35 who received the YFV17D yellow fever vaccine. The chain combines TRBV2 with TRBJ2-3; 8 bases fit TRBD1. The material was PBMCs, obtained before the yellow fever booster vaccination. CDR3 sequence (DNA): TGTGCCAGCAGGATGGACAGGGCGCCAACAGATACGCAGTATTTT. Residues: CASRMDRAPTDTQYF.